This entry is about one T cell receptor (beta chain). An end of the junction does not agree with germline; a read error may underlie this. The entry originates in a study of blood T cell repertoires in COVID-19. TCRdb's table, derived via immunoSEQ multiplex PCR, lists solely in-frame clones and lacks some. The repertoire includes about 230,000 clones, about 85% of them detected once, and approximately 12% sits in the top ten. Germline V CDR1 and CDR2: SGDLS, YYNGEE. There are 14 residues in the CDR3. The origin of this receptor is a woman aged 18-35 years who had recovered from COVID-19. The V gene is TRBV9, the J gene TRBJ1-1; 9 positions agree with TRBD1. Material for sequencing was peripheral blood. The CDR3 loop is CASSGQGENAEAFF. The CDR3 DNA sequence: TGTGCCAGCAGCGGACAGGGGGAGAACGCTGAAGCTTTCTTT.